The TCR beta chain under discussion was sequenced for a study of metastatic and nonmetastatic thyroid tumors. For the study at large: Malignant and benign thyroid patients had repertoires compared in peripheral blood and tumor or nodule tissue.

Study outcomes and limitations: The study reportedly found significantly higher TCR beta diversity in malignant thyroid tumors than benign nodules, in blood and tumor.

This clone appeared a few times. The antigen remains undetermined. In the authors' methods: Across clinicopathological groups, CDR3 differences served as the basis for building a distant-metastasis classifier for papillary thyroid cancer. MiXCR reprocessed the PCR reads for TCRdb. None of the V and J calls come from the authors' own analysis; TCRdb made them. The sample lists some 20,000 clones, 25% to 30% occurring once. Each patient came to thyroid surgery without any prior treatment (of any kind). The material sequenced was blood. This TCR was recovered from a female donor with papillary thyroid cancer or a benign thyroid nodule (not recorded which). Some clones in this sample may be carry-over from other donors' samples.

CDR3 sequence reads: CASKFMGQGNEKLFF. The CDR3 DNA sequence: TGTGCCAGCAAGTTTATGGGACAGGGGAATGAAAAACTGTTTTTT. The gene calls are TRBV2 and TRBJ1-4; 10 bases are shared with TRBD1. V was clipped by 7 bases and J by 5 bases; unmatched bases: 7. Looked up from germline, CDR1 is SNHLY and CDR2 is FYNNEI. CDR3 length: 15 amino acids.